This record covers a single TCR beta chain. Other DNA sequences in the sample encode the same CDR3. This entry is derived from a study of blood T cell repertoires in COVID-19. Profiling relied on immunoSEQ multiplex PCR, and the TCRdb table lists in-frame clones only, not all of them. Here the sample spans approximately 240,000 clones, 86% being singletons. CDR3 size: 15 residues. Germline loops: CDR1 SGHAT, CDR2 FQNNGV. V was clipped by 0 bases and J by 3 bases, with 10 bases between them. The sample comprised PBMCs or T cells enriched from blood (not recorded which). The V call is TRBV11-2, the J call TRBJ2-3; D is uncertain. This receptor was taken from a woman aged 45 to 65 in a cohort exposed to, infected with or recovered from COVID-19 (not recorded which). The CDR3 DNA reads TGTGCCAGCAGCTTAGAGCCGACCGGGACAGATACGCAGTATTTT. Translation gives CASSLEPTGTDTQYF.